The clone carrying this T cell receptor (beta chain) was seen at least ten times. Its antigen is not known. The read terminates 3 residues ahead of where the CDR3 ends, so the germline J gene completes it. The sample originates from a study of T cell clonality in common variable immunodeficiency. Method: immunoSEQ multiplex PCR; TCRdb's copy keeps in-frame clones and lacks some. Singletons are absent from the sample, which has 55,000 or so clones. The V gene lost 3 bases and the J gene lost 5 bases, with 15 bases spanning the gap. The germline V gene has CDR1 SGHDT and CDR2 YYEEEE. The CDR3 has 14 residues. Study-wide results and caveats: CVID subjects showed higher TCRbeta clonality than healthy controls. Repertoire-complication correlations in CVID were limited by patient heterogeneity.

The chain couples TRBV5-6 to TRBJ2-7; no definite D call. The sample taken for sequencing was peripheral blood mononuclear cells. This sequence was found in a person aged 18 to 69 in good health. CDR3 bases read: TGTGCCAGCAGCTCGACCGACACTCGTGACGAG. This codes for CASSSTDTRDE. The full CDR3 protein reads CASSSTDTRDEQYF.